What follows are 13 T cell receptor beta chains derived from one specimen sequenced in a study of blood T cells in healthy people across ages. With a J-beta primer mix and a sample-barcoded 5' primer, a second PCR ran about 7 to 11 cycles. TCRdb called the 5' RACE reads again in MiXCR, with one record for every CDR3 protein. The sample has 750,000 or so distinct CDR3 sequences; approximately 25% are singletons. These same data were also listed under a study on T cells of mothers and their children.

Source material: blood. All receptors derive from a boy aged 10-17 years in good health.

V gene TRBV5-5 combines with J gene TRBJ2-6; D ambiguous. Germline V CDR1 and CDR2: SGHKS, YYEKEE (reference sequence). The CDR3 length is 15 residues. V dropped 4 bases and J dropped 0 bases, with 8 bases sitting between them. DNA of the CDR3: TGTGCCAGCAGCCACCCGGGCTCTGGGGCCAACGTCCTGACTTTC. Protein: CASSHPGSGANVLTF. Using reference TRBV5-5 and TRBJ2-6 for the parts outside the CDR3, the full variable domain is DAGVTQSPTHLIKTRGQQVTLRCSPISGHKSVSWYQQVLGQGPQFIFQYYEKEERGRGNFPDRFSARQFPNYSSELNVNALLLGDSALYLCASSHPGSGANVLTFGAGSRLTVL.

This clonotype was detected only a few times. This chain connects TRBV29-1 to TRBJ2-5, with 8 nucleotides matching TRBD1. J lost 1 base, V lost 7 bases, and 5 bases had no gene match. This CDR3 contains 13 residues. In germline, CDR1 is SQVTM, CDR2 ANQGSEA. The DNA of the CDR3 is TGCAGCGCAAGACAGGGGATCCAAGAGACCCAGTACTTC. Translating it yields CSARQGIQETQYF. The full variable domain, rest sourced from reference TRBV29-1 and TRBJ2-5, is SAVISQKPSRDICQRGTSLTIQCQVDSQVTMMFWYRQQPGQSLTLIATANQGSEATYESGFVIDKFPISRPNLTFSTLTVSNMSPEDSSIYLCSARQGIQETQYFGPGTRLLVL.

The J gene is TRBJ1-5, the V gene TRBV20-1; weak D call: TRBD1 (5 bases). In germline, CDR1 is DFQATT, CDR2 SNEGSKA (reference sequence). V lost 2 bases, J lost 4 bases, and 12 bases lay in between. There are 14 residues in the CDR3. The CDR3 nucleotides are TGCAGTGCTAGAACCCCAGGGAAGAATCAGCCCCAGCATTTT. This sequence encodes CSARTPGKNQPQHF.

Comment on this clonotype: The junction departs from the called germline gene at one end, perhaps through a read error. The rearrangement links TRBV10-3 to TRBJ1-1, with a possible D match to TRBD1 (6 bases). Germline-derived CDR1 and CDR2 are ENHRY and SYGVKD. CDR3 length: 13 amino acids. CDR3 amino acids: CAIRTGSDTEPFF. The DNA of the CDR3 is TGTGCCATCAGGACAGGTTCGGACACTGAACCTTTCTTT.

Details on this clonotype: A junction end diverges from the germline sequence, so it may reflect a read error. V gene TRBV18 combines with J gene TRBJ2-7; tentative D call: TRBD1 (5 bases). This CDR3 is 13 amino acids long. The germline V gene has CDR1 KGHSH and CDR2 LQKENI. CDR3 residues: CTSSKGQGGEQYF. CDR3 nucleotide sequence: TGTACCAGCTCAAAAGGGCAGGGTGGCGAGCAGTACTTC.

V and J are TRBV5-6 and TRBJ2-5; 10 bases are a match to TRBD1. Per germline, CDR1 SGHDT and CDR2 YYEEEE. After removal of 3 bases from V and 1 base from J, the junction contained 9 bases not matched to a gene. This CDR3 region has 17 residues. This CDR3 reads CASSWEGTGAFQETQYF. As DNA, the CDR3 is TGTGCCAGCAGCTGGGAAGGGACAGGGGCCTTCCAAGAGACCCAGTACTTC.

This clonotype was recorded a few times. One junction end disagrees with the germline gene, perhaps due to a read error. The rearrangement joins TRBV9 to TRBJ2-1; D is perhaps TRBD1 (6 bases). Looked up from germline, CDR1 is SGDLS and CDR2 is YYNGEE. The CDR3 extends over 15 amino acids. CDR3 bases: TGTGCCAGCAGCCATCCTAGAACAGGGCCGAATGAGCAGTTTTTC. Translation: CASSHPRTGPNEQFF.

CDR3 in DNA: TGTGCCAGCAGCTTAAGTGCCACCCCATACAATGAGCAGTTCTTC. Residues: CASSLSATPYNEQFF. The chain employs TRBV5-6 and TRBJ2-1, with D unresolved. In germline, CDR1 is SGHDT, CDR2 YYEEEE. Trimming cost V 2 bases and J 4 bases, with 13 bases left between them. This CDR3 has 15 amino acids. The full variable domain, in which reference TRBV5-6 and TRBJ2-1 provide the parts outside the CDR3, is DAGVTQSPTHLIKTRGQQVTLRCSPKSGHDTVSWYQQALGQGPQFIFQYYEEEERQRGNFPDRFSGHQFPNYSSELNVNALLLGDSALYLCASSLSATPYNEQFFGPGTRLTVL.

The V call is TRBV4-2, the J call TRBJ2-5, with 11 bases identical to TRBD2. With the DNA end fitting TRBJ2-7 better, the J assignment may be wrong. There are 16 residues in the CDR3. Germline V lookup: CDR1 LGHNA, CDR2 YNFKEQ. The CDR3 nucleotides are TGTGCCAGCAGCCAAGATCTAGCGGGAGGAGGATACGAGCAGTACTTC. This sequence encodes CASSQDLAGGGYEQYF.

This clonotype has just a few counts. The DNA of the CDR3 is TGTGCCATCAATTGGACCCGGACTTGGGGGAACAATGAGCAGTTCTTC. Translating gives CAINWTRTWGNNEQFF. V gene TRBV10-3 combines with J gene TRBJ2-5; D could derive from TRBD1 or TRBD2 (5 bases each). The DNA end lines up better with TRBJ2-1; the J call may be wrong. Germline V gene data show CDR1 as ENHRY and CDR2 as SYGVKD. This CDR3 region has 16 residues.

The sample holds a few counts of this clonotype. The chain combines TRBV7-2 with TRBJ2-7; no clear D gene. V was pared by 5 bases and J by 0 bases, with 11 bases between. CDR3 length: 14 residues. Germline V gene lookup returns CDR1 SGHTA and CDR2 FQGNSA. The CDR3 DNA follows: TGTGCCAGCAGCCTACAGAGCTTCTCCTACGAGCAGTACTTC. It specifies CASSLQSFSYEQYF.

V gene TRBV28 combines with J gene TRBJ2-7; D is possibly TRBD1 (6 bases). The germline CDR1 and CDR2 sequences are MDHEN and SYDVKM. The CDR3 has 15 amino acids. V lost 6 bases and J lost 3, with 18 bases in between. CDR3 in amino acids: CASRKDRMSIYEQYF. Written as DNA, the CDR3 is TGTGCCAGCAGGAAAGACAGGATGAGCATCTACGAGCAGTACTTC.

The V call is TRBV3-1, the J call TRBJ1-5; no clear D gene. CDR3 length: 14 residues. V lost 0 bases and J lost 4, with 7 bases in between. The V gene's germline CDR1 is LGHDT and CDR2 YNNKEL (reference sequence). The CDR3 DNA reads TGTGCCAGCAGCCAAGACTCCACTAATCAGCCCCAGCATTTT. Residues: CASSQDSTNQPQHF.